The rows below give T cell receptor beta chains drawn from one sample of a study of cytomegalovirus exposure and HLA in healthy donors. Sequenced by immunoSEQ multiplex PCR; TCRdb stores in-frame clones only, minus some. The sample shows 150,000 to 200,000 clones, around 82% of them seen only once. What was sequenced was PBMCs. The receptors originated from a man between 18 and 29 years old in good health and CMV-seronegative. CDR3s include the opening cysteine and the closing phenylalanine or tryptophan. A D gene is named only where the DNA matches it firmly. Where a row states a size, it is once, few, many or the class of an expanded clone; other rows omit it.

TRBJ2-3,NA,TRBV4-1,TRBD2,TGCGCCAGCAGCCAACAGACTAGCGGGCCAGATACGCAGTATTTT,CASSQQTSGPDTQYF
TRBJ2-5,NA,TRBV5-1,TRBD1,TGCGCCAGCAGCCGGGACAGGGGGAAAGAGACCCAGTACTTC,CASSRDRGKETQYF
TRBJ1-5,NA,TRBV6-1,NA,TGTGCCAGCAGTGATGCGGGGGAAGGGCCCCAGCATTTT,CASSDAGEGPQHF
TRBJ2-6,few,TRBV5-6,TRBD1,TGTGCCAGCAGCCCCGGGACAGGGACCTCGGGTGGGGCCAACGTCCTGACTTTC,CASSPGTGTSGGANVLTF
TRBJ1-6,NA,TRBV30,TRBD1,TGTGCCTGGAGTACAGGACAGGGGAATAATTCACCCCTCCACTTT,CAWSTGQGNNSPLHF
TRBJ2-2,NA,TRBV10-2,NA,TGCGCCAGCCGTAATGGAGTCGACACCGGGGAGCTGTTTTTT,CASRNGVDTGELFF
TRBJ2-3,few,TRBV5-1,NA,TGCGCCAGCAGCTCGACAGGGGAGGGGACAGATACGCAGTATTTT,CASSSTGEGTDTQYF
TRBJ2-2,NA,TRBV5-1,NA,TGCGCCAGCAGCTCGACGACAGGGAACACCGGGGAGCTGTTTTTT,CASSSTTGNTGELFF
TRBJ2-5,few,TRBV5-1,TRBD2,TGCGCCAGCAGCCCCGCCGGGACTAGCGGGGGGGCCGAAGAGACCCAGTACTTC,CASSPAGTSGGAEETQYF
TRBJ2-7,once,TRBV13,NA,TGTGCCAGCAGCCTTAACCCAGGGCTTCCACCCTACGAGCAGTACTTC,CASSLNPGLPPYEQYF
TRBJ2-3,NA,TRBV6-5,NA,TGTGCCAGCAGAAGAGGGGCGGGAAGCACAGATACGCAGTATTTT,CASRRGAGSTDTQYF
TRBJ1-1,NA,TRBV19,TRBD1,TGTGCCAGTAGTGGGGGACAGGTCTACATGAACACTGAAGCTTTCTTT,CASSGGQVYMNTEAFF
TRBJ2-7,few,TRBV10-3,NA,TGTGCCATCAGAAACAGTAGCTCCTACGAGCAGTACTTC,CAIRNSSSYEQYF
TRBJ1-5,NA,TRBV28,TRBD1,TGTGCCAGCCTGGACAGGGGCACTCAGCCCCAGCATTTT,CASLDRGTQPQHF
TRBJ2-1,few,TRBV7-6,NA,TGTGCCAGCAGCTTAGCGTACCGGGGGAAAAACAATGAGCAGTTCTTC,CASSLAYRGKNNEQFF
TRBJ2-2,NA,TRBV19,TRBD2,TGTGCCAGTAGTATTTATTTAGCGGGAGGACCCGGGGAGCTGTTTTTT,CASSIYLAGGPGELFF
TRBJ2-2,few,TRBV29-1,NA,TGCAGCGCCCAAATCGTGGCAGCGAACACCGGGGAGCTGTTTTTT,CSAQIVAANTGELFF
TRBJ2-7,NA,TRBV11-2,TRBD2,TGTGCCAGCACTCCCGATCGGGGGGGTACCTACGAGCAGTACTTC,CASTPDRGGTYEQYF
TRBJ1-1,NA,TRBV7-9,NA,TGTGCCAGCAGCTCGCTGCGATCGGGCACTGAAGCTTTCTTT,CASSSLRSGTEAFF
TRBJ2-7,few,TRBV28,TRBD2,TGTGCCAGCAGCCCGGGACTAGCGGGAGGCTTCTACGAGCAGTACTTC,CASSPGLAGGFYEQYF
TRBJ1-2,NA,TRBV19,TRBD1,TGTGCCAGTAGTGGGACAGGAGGGAGCTCTGGCTACACCTTC,CASSGTGGSSGYTF
TRBJ2-1,NA,TRBV5-5,TRBD2,TGTGCCAGCAGCTTCCGACTAGCGCCCAATGAGCAGTTCTTC,CASSFRLAPNEQFF
TRBJ1-1,NA,TRBV9,TRBD1,TGTGCCAGCAGCGTACCCATCGGGACAGAGGGAAAGAACACTGAAGCTTTCTTT,CASSVPIGTEGKNTEAFF
TRBJ2-7,NA,TRBV27,NA,TGTGCCAGCAGTCCCCTCGCCGCACAGGGCGACGAGCAGTACTTC,CASSPLAAQGDEQYF
TRBJ1-3,NA,TRBV10-3,NA,TGTGCCATCAGGGACAGCTCTGGAAACACCATATATTTT,CAIRDSSGNTIYF
TRBJ1-5,NA,TRBV2,NA,TGTGCCAGCATTGGGGTCCCGGGGAGCAATCAGCCCCAGCATTTT,CASIGVPGSNQPQHF
TRBJ1-5,once,TRBV12-1,NA,TGTGCCAGCAGCTCCCCACAGGGGGCCGATAGCAATCAGCCCCAGCATTTT,CASSSPQGADSNQPQHF
TRBJ1-1,NA,TRBV7-2,NA,TGTGCCAGCAGCCCCGACGGCGGTACTGAAGCTTTCTTT,CASSPDGGTEAFF
TRBJ2-3,NA,TRBV30,NA,TGTGCCTGGGACAGGAGCACAGATACGCAGTATTTT,CAWDRSTDTQYF
TRBJ1-2,once,TRBV19,NA,TGTGCCAGTAACCCCGGGAGGGTTCGGGGCTACACCTTC,CASNPGRVRGYTF
TRBJ2-5,NA,TRBV6-1,NA,TGTGCCAGCAGTGACGATACTAGTTACCAAGAGACCCAGTACTTC,CASSDDTSYQETQYF
TRBJ2-2,NA,TRBV4-2,NA,TGTGCCAGCAGCCAAGGCAGGGTCTCCGGGGAGCTGTTTTTT,CASSQGRVSGELFF
TRBJ2-1,few,TRBV2,NA,TGTGCCAGCAGTGAAATTAAGACCTCCCTAGGGTTCTTC,CASSEIKTSLGFF
TRBJ1-4,NA,TRBV7-2,NA,TGTGCCAGCAGCTTAACTAAAGGTGAAAAACTGTTTTTT,CASSLTKGEKLFF
TRBJ1-6,NA,TRBV18,NA,TGTGCCAGCTCACCCACAGGGACCAATTCACCCCTCCACTTT,CASSPTGTNSPLHF
TRBJ2-7,NA,TRBV10-3,TRBD1,TGTGCCATCAGAATACGGACAGGGTCTATCTACGAGCAGTACTTC,CAIRIRTGSIYEQYF
TRBJ2-6,NA,TRBV30,NA,TGTGCCTGGAGTTATCCTGGGGCCAACGTCCTGACTTTC,CAWSYPGANVLTF
TRBJ1-2,once,TRBV5-5,NA,TGTGCCAGCAGCAGGGGACCTGGGGAGGACTATGGCTACACCTTC,CASSRGPGEDYGYTF
TRBJ2-7,NA,TRBV29-1,TRBD2,TGCAGCATTGCAGGGAGCGGGGACGAGCAGTACTTC,CSIAGSGDEQYF
TRBJ2-3,NA,TRBV5-4,TRBD2,TGTGCCAGCAGCCAAGGTAGGGACTACACAGATACGCAGTATTTT,CASSQGRDYTDTQYF
TRBJ1-1,NA,TRBV10-3,NA,TGTGCCATCAGTGAGATGGGACTCGACACTGAAGCTTTCTTT,CAISEMGLDTEAFF
TRBJ1-3,NA,TRBV7-9,NA,TGTGCCAGCAGCTTACTCGGGGTTTCGGGGAACACCATATATTTT,CASSLLGVSGNTIYF
TRBJ2-1,NA,TRBV5-1,TRBD2,TGCGCCAGCAGCAAGACTTGGAGCGGGGACAATGAGCAGTTCTTC,CASSKTWSGDNEQFF
TRBJ2-3,NA,TRBV2,TRBD2,TGTGCCAGCAGTGGTACTAGCGCCCCAGATACGCAGTATTTT,CASSGTSAPDTQYF
TRBJ1-2,NA,TRBV6-5,NA,TGTGCCAGCGTTCGGCTAACAGCTAACTATGGCTACACCTTC,CASVRLTANYGYTF
TRBJ2-3,NA,TRBV6-4,NA,TGTGCCAGCAGTGACGTGACAGGCGATACGCAGTATTTT,CASSDVTGDTQYF
TRBJ1-2,NA,TRBV6-6,NA,TGTGCCAGCAGACCTACAGGAGCTGGCGGCTACACCTTC,CASRPTGAGGYTF
TRBJ1-2,few,TRBV5-1,TRBD1,TGCGCCAGCAGCTCCGCACATTCGACAGGGACTCATGGCTACACCTTC,CASSSAHSTGTHGYTF
TRBJ2-7,NA,TRBV7-2,NA,TGTGCCAGCAGCTTAGAGGCCAGGGGACCCTACGAGCAGTACTTC,CASSLEARGPYEQYF
TRBJ2-3,once,TRBV15,TRBD2,TGTGCCACCAGCAGAGATAAAACGGGGGGAGGCACAGATACGCAGTATTTT,CATSRDKTGGGTDTQYF